This record concerns one TCR beta chain sequence. One end of the junction is discordant with germline, which a read error may explain. This sample is drawn from a study of OX40 agonist ivuxolimab in advanced cancers. As for the study in general: As their treatment, patients were administered ivuxolimab, an agonistic anti-OX40 (CD134) antibody.

Data came from immunoSEQ multiplex PCR; TCRdb stores just in-frame clones and leaves some out. The profile covers 14,000 or so clones, with around four fifths appearing a single time and 36% taken by the ten largest. In germline, CDR1 is PRHDT, CDR2 FYEKMQ (reference sequence). The CDR3 extends over 15 amino acids. At baseline, cycle 4 day 1, and cycle 7 day 1, blood was sampled. This chain joins TRBV13 and TRBJ2-7; a possible D gene is TRBD2 (6 bases). The TCR was taken from an adult with an advanced solid tumor such as melanoma, head and neck, liver or kidney cancer. The starting material was CD4+ or CD8+ T cells sorted from blood, obtained in a trial of the OX40 agonist ivuxolimab. This CDR3 reads CASSLEAGGSSEQYF. DNA for the CDR3: TGTGCCAGCAGCTTAGAGGCAGGAGGGTCCTCCGAGCAGTACTTC.